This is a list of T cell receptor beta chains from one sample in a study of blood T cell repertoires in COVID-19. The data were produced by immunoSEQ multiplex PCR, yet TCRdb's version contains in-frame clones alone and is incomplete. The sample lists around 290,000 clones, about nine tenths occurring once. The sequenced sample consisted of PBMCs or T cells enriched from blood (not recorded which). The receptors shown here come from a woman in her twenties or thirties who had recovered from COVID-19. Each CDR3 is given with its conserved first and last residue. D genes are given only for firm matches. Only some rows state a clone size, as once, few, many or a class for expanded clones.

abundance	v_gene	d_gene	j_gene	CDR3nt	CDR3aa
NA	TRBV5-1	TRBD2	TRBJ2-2	TGCGCCAGCAGCTCAAGTCTAGCGGGACCGAACACCGGGGAGCTGTTTTTT	CASSSSLAGPNTGELFF
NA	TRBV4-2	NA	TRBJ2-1	TGTGCCAGCAGCCGTCAGAAGAATGAGCAGTTCTTC	CASSRQKNEQFF
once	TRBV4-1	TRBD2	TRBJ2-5	TGCGCCAGCAGCCACGGACTAGCGGGAGGTCAAGAGACCCAGTACTTC	CASSHGLAGGQETQYF
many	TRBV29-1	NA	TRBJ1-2	TGCAGCGTTTTGCCCCACGGTGGATTGAGGGCGGAGGGCTACACCTTC	CSVLPHGGLRAEGYTF
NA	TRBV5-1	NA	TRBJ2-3	TGCGCCAGCAGCTTGGTGGTAGGCACAGATACGCAGTATTTT	CASSLVVGTDTQYF
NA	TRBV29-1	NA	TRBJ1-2	TGCAGCGTTGTGTCGCACTACTATGGCTACACCTTC	CSVVSHYYGYTF
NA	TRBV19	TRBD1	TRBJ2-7	TGTGCCAGTAGGGACAGGGGACAGCCCGAGCAGTACTTC	CASRDRGQPEQYF
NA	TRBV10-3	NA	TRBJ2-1	TGTGCCACCCAGACTAGTGGCAATGAGCAGTTCTTC	CATQTSGNEQFF
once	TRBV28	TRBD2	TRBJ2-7	TGTGCCAGCAGTTTAATCGGGACTAGCTACGAGCAGTACTTC	CASSLIGTSYEQYF
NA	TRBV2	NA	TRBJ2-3	TGTGCCAGCAGTAAGGACAGCCTTAGCACAGATACGCAGTATTTT	CASSKDSLSTDTQYF
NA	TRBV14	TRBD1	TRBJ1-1	TGTGCCAGCAGCCGGAGGACAGGGAAGAACACTGAAGCTTTCTTT	CASSRRTGKNTEAFF
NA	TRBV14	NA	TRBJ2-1	TGTGCCAGCAGCCAAGAAGGACATAGCTCCTACAATGAGCAGTTCTTC	CASSQEGHSSYNEQFF
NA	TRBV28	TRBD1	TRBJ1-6	TGTGCCAGCAGTTTGGGACAGGGCTTTTATTCACCCCTCCACTTT	CASSLGQGFYSPLHF
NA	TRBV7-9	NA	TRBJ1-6	TGTGCCAGCCGCTCCCCGGGGGTCCTCGCCGAATCACCCCTCCACTTT	CASRSPGVLAESPLHF
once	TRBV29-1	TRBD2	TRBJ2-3	TGCAGCGTTCAGGCGGGAGGGATCGCAGATACGCAGTATTTT	CSVQAGGIADTQYF
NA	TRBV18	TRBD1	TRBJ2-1	TGTGCCAGCTCACCCGGGACAGACTGGGAGCAGTTCTTC	CASSPGTDWEQFF
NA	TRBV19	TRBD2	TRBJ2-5	TGTGCCAGTAGGGCGGGAGGAGAGACCCAGTACTTC	CASRAGGETQYF
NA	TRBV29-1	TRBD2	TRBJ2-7	TGCAGCGGAACTCGGGGGGGGCGGGAGTTCGGCGAGCAGTACTTC	CSGTRGGREFGEQYF
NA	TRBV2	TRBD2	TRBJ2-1	TGTGCCAGCATCCGCGGGACTAGCGGGAGGACCCGTCGCTCCTACAATGAGCAGTTCTTC	CASIRGTSGRTRRSYNEQFF
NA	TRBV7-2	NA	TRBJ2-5	TGTGCCAGCAGCTGGGCGGGCGGCTCCCGGGAGACCCAGTACTTC	CASSWAGGSRETQYF
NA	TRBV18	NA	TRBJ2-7	TGTGCCAGCTCACCAATTCACAAGAGCGTCACATCCTACGAGCAGTACTTC	CASSPIHKSVTSYEQYF
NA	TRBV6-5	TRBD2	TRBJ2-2	TGTGCCAGCAGTTACGGAAGCGGGGGTACCGGGGAGCTGTTTTTT	CASSYGSGGTGELFF
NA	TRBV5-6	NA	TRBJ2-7	TGTGCCAGCACCCCCAGGGCAGTTCGCGACGAGCAGTACTTC	CASTPRAVRDEQYF
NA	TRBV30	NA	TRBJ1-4	TGTGCCTGGAGTCGGGGGATTAATGAAAAACTGTTTTTT	CAWSRGINEKLFF
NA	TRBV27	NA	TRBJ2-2	TGTGCCAGCAGTCCCCCTTATTGGGGACATTCCAACGGGGAGCTGTTTTTT	CASSPPYWGHSNGELFF
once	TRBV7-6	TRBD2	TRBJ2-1	TGTGCCAGCAGCTTAGACTCTCCTAGGCTAGCGGACACTCCTGCGAGGAATGAGCAGTTCTTC	CASSLDSPRLADTPARNEQFF
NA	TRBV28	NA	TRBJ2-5	TGTGCCAGCACATCTCCGGGAGCCCAAGAGACCCAGTACTTC	CASTSPGAQETQYF
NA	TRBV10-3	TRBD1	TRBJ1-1	TGTGCCATCAGAAGGACAGGGGACGGGACTGAAGCTTTCTTT	CAIRRTGDGTEAFF
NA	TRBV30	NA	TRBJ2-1	TGTTCAACCCAGGCCGGGCTAGCGACTAATGAGCAGTTCTTC	CSTQAGLATNEQFF
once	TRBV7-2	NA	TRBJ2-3	TGTGCCAGCAGCTTACAAGGGGGAGTCACAGATACGCAGTATTTT	CASSLQGGVTDTQYF
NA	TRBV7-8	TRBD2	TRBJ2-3	TGTGCCAGCAGCTTAGGGAAGCGGGGCCCGACAGATACGCAGTATTTT	CASSLGKRGPTDTQYF
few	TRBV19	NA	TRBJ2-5	TGTGCCAGTAGTGACTCAAAAACAGGGATGGGGGAGACCCAGTACTTC	CASSDSKTGMGETQYF
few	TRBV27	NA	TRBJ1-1	TGTGCCAGCAGTTTATGGGCCAGGTCGAACACTGAAGCTTTCTTT	CASSLWARSNTEAFF
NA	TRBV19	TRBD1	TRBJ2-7	TGTGCCAGTAGTTTTCCTACACAGGGGGCGAACGAGCAGTACTTC	CASSFPTQGANEQYF
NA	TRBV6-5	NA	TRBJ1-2	TGTGCCAGCAGTTACGGGGCAGGGGCCAACTATGGCTACACCTTC	CASSYGAGANYGYTF
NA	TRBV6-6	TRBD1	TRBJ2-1	TGTGCCAGTGGACAGGGGAACAACAATGAGCAGTTCTTC	CASGQGNNNEQFF
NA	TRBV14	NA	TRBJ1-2	TGTGCCAGCAGCCGCCTTCTGACAGCAGATTACACCTTC	CASSRLLTADYTF
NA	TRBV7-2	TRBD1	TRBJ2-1	TGTGCCAGCAGCTCTCTTCCGGGACAGGTGTCCTACAATGAGCAGTTCTTC	CASSSLPGQVSYNEQFF
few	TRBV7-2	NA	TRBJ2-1	TGTGCCAGCAGCTTCGGGGGGCCCTACAATGAGCAGTTCTTC	CASSFGGPYNEQFF
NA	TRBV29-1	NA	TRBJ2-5	TGCAGCGTTGGAGGCGGGTCCCCACAAGAGACCCAGTACTTC	CSVGGGSPQETQYF
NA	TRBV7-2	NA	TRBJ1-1	TGTGCCAGCAGCATTACAGAGAACACTGAAGCTTTCTTT	CASSITENTEAFF
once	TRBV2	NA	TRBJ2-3	TGTGCCAGCAGTTCCTCGACAGGTACCACAGATACGCAGTATTTT	CASSSSTGTTDTQYF